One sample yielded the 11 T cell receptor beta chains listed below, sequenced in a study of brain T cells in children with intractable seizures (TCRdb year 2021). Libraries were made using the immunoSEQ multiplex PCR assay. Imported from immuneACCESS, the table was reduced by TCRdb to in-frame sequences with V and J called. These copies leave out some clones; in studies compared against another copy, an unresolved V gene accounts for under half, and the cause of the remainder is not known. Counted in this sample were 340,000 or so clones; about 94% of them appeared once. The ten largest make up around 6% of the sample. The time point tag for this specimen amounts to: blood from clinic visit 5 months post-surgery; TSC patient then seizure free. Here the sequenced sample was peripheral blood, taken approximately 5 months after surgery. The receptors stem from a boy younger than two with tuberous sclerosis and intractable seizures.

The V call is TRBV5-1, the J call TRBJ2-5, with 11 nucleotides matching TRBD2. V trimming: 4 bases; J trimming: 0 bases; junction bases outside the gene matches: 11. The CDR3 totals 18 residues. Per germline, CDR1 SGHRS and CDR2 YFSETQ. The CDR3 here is CASSNTGTSGVYQETQYF. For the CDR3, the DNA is TGCGCCAGCAGCAACACCGGGACTAGCGGAGTATACCAAGAGACCCAGTACTTC.

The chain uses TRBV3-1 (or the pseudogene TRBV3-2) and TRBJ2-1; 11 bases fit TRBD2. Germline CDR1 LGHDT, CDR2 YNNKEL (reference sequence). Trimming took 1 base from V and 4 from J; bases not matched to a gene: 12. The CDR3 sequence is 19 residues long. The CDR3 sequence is CASSQVRTSGLRGYNEQFF. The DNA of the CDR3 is TGTGCCAGCAGCCAAGTTAGGACTAGCGGGCTAAGAGGTTACAATGAGCAGTTCTTC.

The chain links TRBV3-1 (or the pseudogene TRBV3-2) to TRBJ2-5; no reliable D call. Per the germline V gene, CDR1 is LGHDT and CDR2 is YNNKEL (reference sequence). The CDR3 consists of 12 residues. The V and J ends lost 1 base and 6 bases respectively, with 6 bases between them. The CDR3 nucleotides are TGTGCCAGCAGCCAAGCCGAGAAGACCCAGTACTTC. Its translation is CASSQAEKTQYF.

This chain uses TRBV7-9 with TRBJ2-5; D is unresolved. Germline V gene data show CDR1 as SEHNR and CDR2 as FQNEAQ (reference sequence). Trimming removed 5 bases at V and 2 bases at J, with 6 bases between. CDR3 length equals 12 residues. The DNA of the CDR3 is TGTGCCAGCAGCGACGTGCAAGAGACCCAGTACTTC. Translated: CASSDVQETQYF.

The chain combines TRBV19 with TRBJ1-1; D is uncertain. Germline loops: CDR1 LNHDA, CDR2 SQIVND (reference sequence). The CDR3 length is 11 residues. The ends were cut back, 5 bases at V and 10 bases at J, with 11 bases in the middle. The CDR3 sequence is CASSSPRGAFF. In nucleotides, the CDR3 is TGTGCCAGTAGTTCCCCCCGGGGAGCTTTCTTT.

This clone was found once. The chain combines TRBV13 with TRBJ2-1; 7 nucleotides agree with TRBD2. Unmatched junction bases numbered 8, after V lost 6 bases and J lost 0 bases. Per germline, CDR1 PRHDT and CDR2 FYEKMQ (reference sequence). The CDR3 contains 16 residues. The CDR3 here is CASRERGLSSYNEQFF. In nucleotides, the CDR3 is TGTGCCAGCAGGGAGCGGGGTTTGAGCTCCTACAATGAGCAGTTCTTC.

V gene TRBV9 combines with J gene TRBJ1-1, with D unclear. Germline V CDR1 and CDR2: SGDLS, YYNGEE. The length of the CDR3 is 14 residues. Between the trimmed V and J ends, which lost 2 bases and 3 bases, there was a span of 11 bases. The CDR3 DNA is TGTGCCAGCAGCGTTGTAATTGGGGACACTGAAGCTTTCTTT. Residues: CASSVVIGDTEAFF.

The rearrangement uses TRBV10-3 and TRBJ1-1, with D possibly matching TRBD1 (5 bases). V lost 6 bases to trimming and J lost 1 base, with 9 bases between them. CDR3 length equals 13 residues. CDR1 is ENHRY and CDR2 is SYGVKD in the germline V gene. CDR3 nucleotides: TGTGCCATCAGGGGGGAACAGAACACTGAAGCTTTCTTT. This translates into CAIRGEQNTEAFF.

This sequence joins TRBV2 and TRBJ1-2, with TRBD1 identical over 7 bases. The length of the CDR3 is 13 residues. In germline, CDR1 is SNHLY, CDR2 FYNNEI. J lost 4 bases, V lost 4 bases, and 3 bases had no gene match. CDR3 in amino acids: CASSAGGVYGYTF. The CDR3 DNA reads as TGTGCCAGCAGTGCAGGGGGGGTCTATGGCTACACCTTC.

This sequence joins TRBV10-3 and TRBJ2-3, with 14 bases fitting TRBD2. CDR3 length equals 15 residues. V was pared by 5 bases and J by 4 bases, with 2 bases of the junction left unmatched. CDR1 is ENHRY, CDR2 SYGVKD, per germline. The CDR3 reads CAISTTSGRADTQYF. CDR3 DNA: TGTGCCATCAGTACGACTAGCGGGAGGGCAGATACGCAGTATTTT.

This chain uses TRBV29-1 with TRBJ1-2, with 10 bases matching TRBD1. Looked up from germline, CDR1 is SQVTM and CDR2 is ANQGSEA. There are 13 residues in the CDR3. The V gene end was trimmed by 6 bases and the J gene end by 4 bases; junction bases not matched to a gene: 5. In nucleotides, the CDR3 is TGCAGCGTACCCCGACAGGGGGCCTATGGCTACACCTTC. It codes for CSVPRQGAYGYTF.